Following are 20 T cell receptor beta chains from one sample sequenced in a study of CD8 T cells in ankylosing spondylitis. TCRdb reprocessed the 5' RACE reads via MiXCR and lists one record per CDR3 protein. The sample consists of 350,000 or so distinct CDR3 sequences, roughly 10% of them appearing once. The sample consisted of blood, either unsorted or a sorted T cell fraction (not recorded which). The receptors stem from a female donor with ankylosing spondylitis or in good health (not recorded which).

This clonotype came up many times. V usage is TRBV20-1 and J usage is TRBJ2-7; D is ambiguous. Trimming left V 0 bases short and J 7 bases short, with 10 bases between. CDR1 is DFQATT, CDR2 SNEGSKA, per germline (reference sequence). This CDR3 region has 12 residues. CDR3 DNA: TGCAGTGCTAGAGATCTGGGTGAGGAGCAGTACTTC. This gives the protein CSARDLGEEQYF.

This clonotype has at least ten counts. CDR3 sequence (DNA): TGTGCCAGCAGCTTGGTGACTAGCGTCAATGAGCAGTTCTTC. As protein: CASSLVTSVNEQFF. The J gene is TRBJ2-1, the V gene TRBV5-6, with 8 bases fitting TRBD2. The CDR3 covers 14 residues. V lost 0 bases to trimming and J lost 6 bases; unmatched junction nucleotides: 2. Germline assignment: CDR1 SGHDT and CDR2 YYEEEE.

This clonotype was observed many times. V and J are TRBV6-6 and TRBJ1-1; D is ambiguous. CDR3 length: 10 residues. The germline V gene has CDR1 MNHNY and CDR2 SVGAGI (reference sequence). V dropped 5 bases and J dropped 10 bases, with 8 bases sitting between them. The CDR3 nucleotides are TGTGCCAGCAGTCGAGATGCAGCTTTCTTT. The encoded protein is CASSRDAAFF.

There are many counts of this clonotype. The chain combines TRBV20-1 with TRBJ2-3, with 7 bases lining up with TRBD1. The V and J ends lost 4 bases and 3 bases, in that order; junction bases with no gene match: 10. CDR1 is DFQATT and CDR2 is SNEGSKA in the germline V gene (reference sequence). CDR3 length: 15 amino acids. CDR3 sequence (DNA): TGCAGTGCTACCGGAAGGGGGCAGGGAACAGATACGCAGTATTTT. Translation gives CSATGRGQGTDTQYF.

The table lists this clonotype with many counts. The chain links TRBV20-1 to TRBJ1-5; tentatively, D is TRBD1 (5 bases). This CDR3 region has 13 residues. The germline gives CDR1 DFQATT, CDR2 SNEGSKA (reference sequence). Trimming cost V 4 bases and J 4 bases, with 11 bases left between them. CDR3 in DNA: TGCAGTGCTAACGGGGGGGGGAATCAGCCCCAGCATTTT. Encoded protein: CSANGGGNQPQHF.

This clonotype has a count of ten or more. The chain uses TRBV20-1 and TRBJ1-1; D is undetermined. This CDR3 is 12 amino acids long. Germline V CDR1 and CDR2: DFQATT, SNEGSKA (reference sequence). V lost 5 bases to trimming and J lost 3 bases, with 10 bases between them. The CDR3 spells CSALTPDTEAFF. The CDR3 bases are TGCAGTGCTTTAACACCCGACACTGAAGCTTTCTTT.

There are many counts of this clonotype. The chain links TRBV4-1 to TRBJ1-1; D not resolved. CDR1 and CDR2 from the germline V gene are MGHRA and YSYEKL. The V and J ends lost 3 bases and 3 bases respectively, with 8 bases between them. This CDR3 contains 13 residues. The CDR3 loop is CASSHFIDTEAFF. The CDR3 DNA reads TGCGCCAGCAGCCATTTCATCGACACTGAAGCTTTCTTT.

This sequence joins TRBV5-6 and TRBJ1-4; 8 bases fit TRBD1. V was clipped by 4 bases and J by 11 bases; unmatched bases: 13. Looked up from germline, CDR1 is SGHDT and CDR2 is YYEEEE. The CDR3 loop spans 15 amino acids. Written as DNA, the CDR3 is TGTGCCAGCAGCCCCGTCGGGACAGGAGGTGGTAAACTGTTTTTT. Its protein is CASSPVGTGGGKLFF.

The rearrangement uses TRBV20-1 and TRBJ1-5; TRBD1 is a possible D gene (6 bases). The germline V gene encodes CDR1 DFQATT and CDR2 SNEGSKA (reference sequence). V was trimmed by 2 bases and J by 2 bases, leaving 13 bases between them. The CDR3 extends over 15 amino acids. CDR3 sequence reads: CSARSGGSGNQPQHF. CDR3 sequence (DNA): TGCAGTGCTAGATCGGGGGGCAGTGGCAATCAGCCCCAGCATTTT.

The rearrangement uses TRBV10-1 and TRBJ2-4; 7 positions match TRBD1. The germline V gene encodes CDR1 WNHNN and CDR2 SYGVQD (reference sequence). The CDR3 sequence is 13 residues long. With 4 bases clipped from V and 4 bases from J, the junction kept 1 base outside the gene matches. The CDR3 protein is CASSGDRKNIQYF. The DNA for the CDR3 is TGCGCCAGCAGTGGGGACAGAAAAAACATTCAGTACTTC.

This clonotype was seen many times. The CDR3 DNA is TGTGCCAGCAGTTACTCGTTCGGGACAGGGAACTACGAGCAGTACTTC. Translating gives CASSYSFGTGNYEQYF. The gene calls are TRBV6-5 and TRBJ2-7; 9 bases map to TRBD1. Germline-derived CDR1 and CDR2 are MNHEY and SVGAGI. The CDR3 extends over 16 amino acids. With V trimmed by 0 bases and J by 3 bases, 6 bases remained unmatched.

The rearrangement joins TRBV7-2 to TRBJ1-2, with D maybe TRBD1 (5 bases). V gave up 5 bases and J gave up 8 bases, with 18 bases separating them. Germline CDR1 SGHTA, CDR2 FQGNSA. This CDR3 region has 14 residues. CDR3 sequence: CASSLAGPRRGYTF. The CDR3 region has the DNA TGTGCCAGCAGCCTTGCGGGACCTCGAAGAGGCTACACCTTC.

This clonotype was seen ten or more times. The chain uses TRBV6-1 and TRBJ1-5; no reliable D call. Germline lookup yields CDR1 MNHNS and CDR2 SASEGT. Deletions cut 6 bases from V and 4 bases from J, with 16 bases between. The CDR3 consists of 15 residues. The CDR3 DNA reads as TGTGCCAGCAGCCCAGGAGACTTGGGAAATCAGCCCCAGCATTTT. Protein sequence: CASSPGDLGNQPQHF.

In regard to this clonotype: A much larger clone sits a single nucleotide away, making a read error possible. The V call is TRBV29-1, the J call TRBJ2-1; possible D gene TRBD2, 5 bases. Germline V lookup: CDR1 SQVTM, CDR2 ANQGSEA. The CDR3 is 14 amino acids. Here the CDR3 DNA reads TGCAGCGTTGAAAAGGAGGACCAGCACAATGAGCAGATCTTC. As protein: CSVEKEDQHNEQIF.

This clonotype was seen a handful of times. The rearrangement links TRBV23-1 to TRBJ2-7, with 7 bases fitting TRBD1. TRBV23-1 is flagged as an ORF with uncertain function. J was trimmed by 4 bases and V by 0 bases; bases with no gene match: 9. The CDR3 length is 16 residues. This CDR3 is CASSQSMSQGQYEQYF. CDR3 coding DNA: TGCGCCAGCAGTCAATCGATGTCACAGGGGCAATACGAGCAGTACTTC.

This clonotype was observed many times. The CDR3 is CSARVGQGTFGYTF. CDR3 DNA sequence: TGCAGTGCTAGAGTTGGACAGGGGACGTTTGGCTACACCTTC. The chain has TRBV20-1 and TRBJ1-2, with 9 positions matching TRBD1. The V gene's germline CDR1 is DFQATT and CDR2 SNEGSKA (reference sequence). V trimming: 1 base; J trimming: 7 bases; junction bases outside the gene matches: 7. The CDR3 length is 14 residues.

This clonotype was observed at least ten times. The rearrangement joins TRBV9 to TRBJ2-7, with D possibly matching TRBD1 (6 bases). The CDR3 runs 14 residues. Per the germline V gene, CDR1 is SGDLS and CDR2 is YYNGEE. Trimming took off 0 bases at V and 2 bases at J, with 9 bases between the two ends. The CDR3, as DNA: TGTGCCAGCAGCGTAGGCAGGGGAGCCTACGAGCAGTACTTC. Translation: CASSVGRGAYEQYF.

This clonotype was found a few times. The CDR3 here is CASSTWTGGTYNEQFF. In DNA form, the CDR3 reads TGCGCCAGCAGCACCTGGACAGGGGGGACCTACAATGAGCAGTTCTTC. The V call is TRBV5-1, the J call TRBJ2-1; 10 nucleotides match TRBD1. V gave up 4 bases and J gave up 2 bases; unmatched junction bases: 6. Germline loops: CDR1 SGHRS, CDR2 YFSETQ. The CDR3 is made up of 16 amino acids.

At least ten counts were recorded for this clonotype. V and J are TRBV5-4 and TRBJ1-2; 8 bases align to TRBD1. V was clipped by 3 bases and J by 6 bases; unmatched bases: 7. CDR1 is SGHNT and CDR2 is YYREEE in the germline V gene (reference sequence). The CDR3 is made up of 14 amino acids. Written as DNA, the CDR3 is TGTGCCAGCAGCTCGAACGCAGGGGGCAATGGCTACACCTTC. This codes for CASSSNAGGNGYTF.

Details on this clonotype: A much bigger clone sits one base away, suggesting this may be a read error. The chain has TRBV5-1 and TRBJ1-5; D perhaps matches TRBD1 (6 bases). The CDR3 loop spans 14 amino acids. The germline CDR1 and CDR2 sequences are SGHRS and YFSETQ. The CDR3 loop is CASSWTAGDQHQHF. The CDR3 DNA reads TGCGCCAGCAGCTGGACAGCAGGAGATCAGCACCAGCATTTT.